Listed below are T cell receptor beta chains from one sample, sequenced in a study of early T cells in non-severe SARS-CoV-2 infection. TCRdb re-analysed the 5' RACE reads in MiXCR, keeping a single row per CDR3 protein. The table lists about 35,000 distinct CDR3 sequences, around 5.8% of them singletons. Sequenced material: whole blood, taken at baseline. The receptors come from an adult who was a healthcare worker with PCR-confirmed SARS-CoV-2 infection or an uninfected control (not recorded which). The CDR3 runs from the conserved cysteine through the conserved F or W. Fields, in order: clone size, J gene, CDR3 length, V gene, D gene, CDR3 protein, CDR3 DNA. The D gene is left open where the match is weak. Clone size, where shown, is once, few, many, or a class for clones that have expanded.

>medium-sized|TRBJ2-3|13|TRBV7-8|TRBD1
CASSGQGTDTQYF
TGTGCCAGCAGCGGACAGGGCACAGATACGCAGTATTTT
>few|TRBJ2-5|15|TRBV30|TRBD2
CAWSAGLAGDETQYF
TGTGCCTGGAGTGCGGGACTAGCGGGGGATGAGACCCAGTACTTC
>many|TRBJ1-1|14|TRBV18|TRBD1
CASSLDRGNTEAFF
TGTGCCAGCTCACTCGACAGGGGGAACACTGAAGCTTTCTTT
>many|TRBJ2-2|18|TRBV24-1|NA
CATSAVERRFANTGELFF
TGTGCCACCAGTGCGGTGGAGCGGAGATTCGCGAACACCGGGGAGCTGTTTTTT
>few|TRBJ1-2|13|TRBV7-9|NA
CASRAGIGYGYTF
TGTGCCAGCCGGGCCGGAATAGGGTATGGCTACACCTTC
>NA|TRBJ2-3|15|TRBV6-6|NA
CASSYAGSSADTQYF
TGTGCCAGCAGTTACGCGGGGTCCTCAGCAGATACGCAGTATTTT
>many|TRBJ2-3|11|TRBV14|NA
CASSQGSTQYF
TGTGCCAGCAGCCAGGGGAGTACGCAGTATTTT
>many|TRBJ2-3|13|TRBV14|NA
CASSQAGRDTQYF
TGTGCCAGCAGCCAAGCGGGGAGGGATACGCAGTATTTT
>few|TRBJ2-7|15|TRBV18|TRBD2
CASSPTSGGAWEQYF
TGTGCCAGCTCACCCACTAGCGGGGGGGCGTGGGAGCAGTACTTC
>many|TRBJ2-1|13|TRBV5-1|NA
CASSLGGGWEQFF
TGCGCCAGCAGCCTTGGAGGAGGTTGGGAGCAGTTCTTC
>many|TRBJ1-2|15|TRBV20-1|TRBD1
CSARDPARGLLGYTF
TGCAGTGCTAGAGATCCGGCCAGGGGGCTCCTTGGCTACACCTTC
>few|TRBJ2-5|14|TRBV12-3/TRBV12-4|TRBD1
CASRKGQHQETQYF
TGTGCCAGCAGAAAGGGACAGCACCAAGAGACCCAGTACTTC
>many|TRBJ1-3|14|TRBV11-2|NA
CASSLRFSGNTIYF
TGTGCCAGCAGCTTAAGGTTCTCTGGAAACACCATATATTTT
>many|TRBJ1-2|13|TRBV5-4|NA
CASSLPGTYGYTF
TGTGCCAGCAGCTTGCCAGGGACCTATGGCTACACCTTC
>many|TRBJ2-3|17|TRBV27|NA
CASSSTRGSGREGTQYF
TGTGCCAGCAGTTCAACCCGGGGTAGCGGTAGAGAGGGTACGCAGTATTTT
>many|TRBJ1-6|14|TRBV29-1|NA
CSVADRPKDSPLHF
TGCAGCGTTGCCGACAGGCCTAAGGATTCACCCCTCCACTTT
>many|TRBJ2-3|16|TRBV7-2|NA
CASSSQSFRDTDTQYF
TGTGCCAGCAGCTCGCAATCGTTCCGGGATACAGATACGCAGTATTTT
>many|TRBJ2-7|15|TRBV20-1|TRBD2
CSASYRAGGEYEQYF
TGCAGTGCTAGCTATCGGGCGGGAGGGGAATACGAGCAGTACTTC
>many|TRBJ1-6|15|TRBV13|NA
CASTSSRGSNSPLHF
TGTGCCAGCACCAGTTCTAGGGGCAGTAATTCACCCCTCCACTTT
>many|TRBJ2-1|12|TRBV29-1|TRBD1
CSGDQGANEQFF
TGCAGCGGGGACCAGGGGGCCAATGAGCAGTTCTTC
>many|TRBJ2-1|14|TRBV7-3|NA
CASSAGAHSDEQFF
TGTGCCAGCAGCGCGGGGGCTCATTCGGATGAGCAGTTCTTC
>many|TRBJ2-7|14|TRBV12-5|TRBD2
CASGPSGGGYEQYF
TGTGCTAGTGGTCCGTCCGGGGGGGGCTACGAGCAGTACTTC
>NA|TRBJ2-5|17|TRBV18|TRBD2
CASSPGPRTSGQETQYF
TGTGCCAGCTCACCGGGCCCCAGGACTAGCGGGCAAGAGACCCAGTACTTC
>many|TRBJ2-3|17|TRBV5-6|TRBD1
CASSLRRRGGVSDTQYF
TGTGCCAGCAGCCTGCGACGGAGAGGGGGCGTTTCAGATACGCAGTATTTT
>many|TRBJ2-5|15|TRBV12-3/TRBV12-4|TRBD2
CASSFLLAGVETQYF
TGTGCCAGCAGTTTTCTTCTAGCGGGGGTGGAGACCCAGTACTTC
>many|TRBJ2-3|11|TRBV7-9|NA
CASSQVGAQYF
TGTGCCAGCAGCCAAGTGGGGGCGCAGTATTTT
>many|TRBJ1-5|15|TRBV18|NA
CASSPRGSSNQPQHF
TGTGCCAGCTCACCACGTGGGAGTAGCAATCAGCCCCAGCATTTT
>many|TRBJ2-3|12|TRBV10-2|NA
CASSVSTDTQYF
TGCGCCAGCAGTGTCAGCACAGATACGCAGTATTTT
>few|TRBJ2-7|12|TRBV30|NA
CAWSLGEHEQYF
TGTGCCTGGAGCCTAGGGGAGCACGAGCAGTACTTC
>many|TRBJ2-1|16|TRBV20-1|NA
CSARGRAASSYNEQFF
TGCAGTGCTAGAGGGAGGGCGGCGAGCTCCTACAATGAGCAGTTCTTC
>many|TRBJ2-7|14|TRBV12-5|NA
CASVPEPSSYEQYF
TGTGCTAGTGTTCCGGAACCAAGCTCCTACGAGCAGTACTTC
>many|TRBJ2-1|13|TRBV5-4|NA
CASSLAGFSQEFF
TGTGCCAGCAGCTTGGCCGGGTTTTCACAAGAGTTCTTC
>many|TRBJ1-1|15|TRBV2|NA
CASMGAVSSGTEAFF
TGTGCCAGCATGGGGGCGGTATCTTCGGGGACTGAAGCTTTCTTT
>many|TRBJ2-5|18|TRBV7-2|TRBD2
CASSLAVGAGGLRETQYF
TGTGCCAGCAGCTTAGCGGTTGGGGCGGGAGGGCTTCGAGAGACCCAGTACTTC
>many|TRBJ2-5|15|TRBV7-7|TRBD2
CASSRLAGGQETQYF
TGTGCCAGCAGCCGACTAGCGGGAGGGCAAGAGACCCAGTACTTC
>many|TRBJ1-4|13|TRBV6-1|NA
CASVEQKNEKLFF
TGTGCCAGCGTGGAACAGAAAAATGAAAAACTGTTTTTT
>many|TRBJ2-2|16|TRBV29-1|NA
CSVAPGDTPNTGELFF
TGCAGCGTTGCCCCCGGAGACACACCGAACACCGGGGAGCTGTTTTTT
>many|TRBJ1-3|15|TRBV5-6|NA
CASLLKGTSGNTIYF
TGTGCCAGTCTCCTGAAAGGAACCTCTGGAAACACCATATATTTT
>many|TRBJ2-1|16|TRBV3-1|TRBD1
CASSQRGPSLRNEQFF
TGTGCCAGCAGCCAAAGGGGGCCTAGTTTACGCAATGAGCAGTTCTTC
>many|TRBJ2-5|15|TRBV7-2|TRBD2
CASSLAGGSGETQYF
TGTGCCAGCAGCCTCGCGGGAGGAAGTGGTGAGACCCAGTACTTC
>many|TRBJ2-3|17|TRBV25-1|TRBD2
CASSDSGLAGARDTQYF
TGTGCCAGCAGTGATTCGGGACTAGCGGGAGCCAGGGATACGCAGTATTTT
>many|TRBJ1-6|17|TRBV6-5|NA
CASSTPGGNFVNSPLHF
TGTGCCAGCAGTACCCCTGGGGGGAATTTTGTGAATTCACCCCTCCACTTT
>many|TRBJ1-1|15|TRBV21-1|NA
CASSACRDRDTEAFF
TGTGCCAGCAGCGCTTGCCGGGACAGGGACACTGAAGCTTTCTTT
>many|TRBJ2-1|14|TRBV7-6|NA
CASRQVSSYNEQFF
TGTGCCAGCAGACAAGTTAGCTCCTACAATGAGCAGTTCTTC
>many|TRBJ1-1|13|TRBV12-3/TRBV12-4|NA
CASRRSRNTEAFF
TGTGCCAGCAGACGATCCCGGAACACTGAAGCTTTCTTT
>many|TRBJ2-5|14|TRBV7-3|TRBD2
CASSLIAGQETQYF
TGTGCCAGCAGCTTAATAGCGGGCCAAGAGACCCAGTACTTC
>many|TRBJ1-5|14|TRBV12-3/TRBV12-4|NA
CASSENRGNQPQHF
TGTGCCAGCAGCGAAAACAGGGGCAATCAGCCCCAGCATTTT
>NA|TRBJ1-6|15|TRBV5-1|TRBD1
CASSLDRGAYSPLHF
TGCGCCAGCAGCCTAGACAGGGGAGCTTATTCACCCCTCCACTTT